This T cell receptor (beta chain) derives from a study of cytomegalovirus exposure and HLA in healthy donors. General study findings and limits: Sequencing likely generated an artifact that appeared as a cluster of highly shared sequence variants. In a later analysis, about 17,000 TCR beta sequences were associated with HLA alleles at 0.05 false discovery rate.

The CDR3 length is 15 residues. Germline lookup yields CDR1 SEHNR and CDR2 FQNEAQ (reference sequence). J gave up 0 bases and V 6 bases, and 5 bases lay outside the gene matches. It was with 60 Vbeta and 13 Jbeta primers that the PCR ran. Assay used: immunoSEQ multiplex PCR; TCRdb lists only in-frame clones, some missing. The sample gives 120,000 to 150,000 clones, approximately 84% of which show up once; 1.9% is in the top ten. Note on this clone: Its target is not known.

Sample: PBMCs. The rearrangement joins TRBV7-9 to TRBJ2-5; 9 nucleotides line up with TRBD2. This clonotype was obtained from a woman in her 40s in good health and CMV-seronegative. CDR3 in amino acids: CASSPGLAYQETQYF. The CDR3 DNA sequence: TGTGCCAGCAGTCCGGGACTAGCTTACCAAGAGACCCAGTACTTC. Filled out from reference TRBV7-9 and TRBJ2-5, the complete variable domain reads DTGVSQNPRHKITKRGQNVTFRCDPISEHNRLYWYRQTLGQGPEFLTYFQNEAQLEKSRLLSDRFSAERPKGSFSTLEIQRTEQGDSAMYLCASSPGLAYQETQYFGPGTRLLVL.